This T cell receptor beta chain is from a study of T cells after yellow fever vaccination. The wider study: With SMART-Seq v4 Ultra Low Input, the fractions containing low cell numbers were prepared. Findings and caveats of the study: Though weaker, the secondary response peaked faster, on day 5 versus 15. There was a small share of clonotypes that showed up in both the CD4 and CD8 compartments.

This clonotype was detected ten times or more. What it binds is not known. Each CDR3 protein gets one entry after TCRdb re-called the 5' RACE reads with MiXCR. This table holds 250,000 or so distinct CDR3 sequences, 3.6% found once. J was trimmed by 3 bases and V by 5 bases; bases with no gene match: 16. There are 18 residues in the CDR3. This TCR derives from a man in his late teens or twenties who received the YFV17D yellow fever vaccine. The chain recombines TRBV12-3 or TRBV12-4 with TRBJ2-5; 9 positions match TRBD2. Sequenced here: PBMCs, sampled 15 days after the yellow fever booster vaccination. The CDR3 loop is CASSPFGGLAGNKETQYF. DNA of the CDR3: TGTGCCAGCAGTCCCTTCGGCGGCCTAGCGGGGAACAAAGAGACCCAGTACTTC.